The entry below describes one T cell receptor (beta chain). The antigen remains unidentified. Sequencing was performed with immunoSEQ multiplex PCR; in TCRdb, only in-frame clones are kept and a portion is missing. The sample has around 980,000 clones; 75% to 80% are singletons. In germline, CDR1 is MNHNS, CDR2 SASEGT. Trimming took 0 bases from V and 3 from J; bases not matched to a gene: 2. The CDR3 loop spans 15 amino acids. The sample belongs to a study of shared clonotypes between healthy human individuals. Regarding the study as a whole: A small donor pool kept down the genetic and exposure-history diversity that was represented. When naive CD4 clonotypes were compared across a handful of donors, approximately 4.9% were shared. Blood was the sole source, and tissue repertoires probably differ.

Healthy and HIV-negative, the adult donors had no recent acute infections or vaccinations. J is TRBJ2-7 and V is TRBV6-1; TRBD1 matches 10 bases. This receptor was taken from a man in his late teens or twenties in good health. Some clones in this sample may be carry-over from other donors' samples. Sequencing used memory CD4+ T cells from PBMCs. This sample's subset: CD45RA-negative fraction. As DNA, the CDR3 is TGTGCCAGCAGTGAAGCCGGACAGGGGGTCTACGAGCAGTACTTC. This codes for CASSEAGQGVYEQYF.